Below, one T cell receptor beta chain is given with its context. Its antigen is undetermined. The data belong to a study of cytomegalovirus exposure and HLA in healthy donors. Overall study findings and caveats: A missense variant in DCLRE1C was later tied to TCR beta V- and J-gene trimming. One cluster of highly shared sequence variants probably arose as a sequencing artifact. TCR beta chains numbering more than 150 were designated cytomegalovirus-associated.

The study ran its PCR with 60 Vbeta and 13 Jbeta primers. The table came from immunoSEQ multiplex PCR; TCRdb's copy has only in-frame clones and leaves some out. The sample lists 150,000 to 200,000 clones; about four fifths were seen once. The CDR3 spans 15 residues. Trimming removed 3 bases from V and 6 bases from J, with 15 bases in between. Germline V lookup: CDR1 MGHRA, CDR2 YSYEKL. Sequencing input: PBMCs. This receptor was obtained from a woman in her twenties or thirties in good health and CMV-seropositive. V and J are TRBV4-1 and TRBJ1-5; D is unclear. The CDR3 is CASSQVQEVTQPQHF. CDR3 nucleotides: TGCGCCAGCAGCCAGGTTCAAGAGGTTACTCAGCCCCAGCATTTT.